This is a list of T cell receptor beta chains from one sample in a study of blood T cell repertoires in COVID-19. Only in-frame clones appear in the TCRdb table, and some are missing; sequencing was by immunoSEQ multiplex PCR. The sample consists of about 160,000 clones, approximately 85% of them appearing once. Sequenced input: peripheral blood. These receptors were taken from a woman aged 55 to 70 with COVID-19, enrolled during active disease. Each CDR3 is given with its conserved first and last residue. Fields, in order: D gene, clone size, J gene, V gene, CDR3 protein, CDR3 DNA. The D gene is left open where the match is weak. Clone size appears in some rows only: once, few, many, or a class for an expanded clone.

d_call: TRBD1; clone_size: .; j_call: TRBJ2-1; v_call: TRBV7-3; cdr3_aa: CASSATGGAYNEQFF; cdr3_nt: TGTGCCAGCAGCGCAACAGGGGGAGCCTACAATGAGCAGTTCTTC
d_call: TRBD1; clone_size: once; j_call: TRBJ1-3; v_call: TRBV27; cdr3_aa: CASSPRGTGRLSGNTIYF; cdr3_nt: TGTGCCAGCAGTCCCCGGGGGACAGGGCGTCTCTCTGGAAACACCATATATTTT
d_call: TRBD1; clone_size: .; j_call: TRBJ2-7; v_call: TRBV5-4; cdr3_aa: CASSWTGGYEQYF; cdr3_nt: TGTGCCAGCAGCTGGACAGGGGGCTACGAGCAGTACTTC
d_call: .; clone_size: few; j_call: TRBJ2-7; v_call: TRBV9; cdr3_aa: CASSAQNGLEQYF; cdr3_nt: TGTGCCAGCAGCGCTCAAAATGGGCTCGAGCAGTACTTC
d_call: .; clone_size: .; j_call: TRBJ1-1; v_call: TRBV9; cdr3_aa: CASSVLDMNTEAFF; cdr3_nt: TGTGCCAGCAGCGTTCTCGACATGAACACTGAAGCTTTCTTT
d_call: TRBD1; clone_size: .; j_call: TRBJ1-1; v_call: TRBV7-8; cdr3_aa: CASSLEGQGAINTEAFF; cdr3_nt: TGTGCCAGCAGCTTAGAGGGCCAGGGGGCAATAAACACTGAAGCTTTCTTT
d_call: TRBD2; clone_size: .; j_call: TRBJ2-1; v_call: TRBV28; cdr3_aa: CASSLSPGLAGGFF; cdr3_nt: TGTGCCAGCAGTTTATCCCCGGGACTAGCGGGAGGGTTCTTC
d_call: TRBD2; clone_size: .; j_call: TRBJ2-3; v_call: TRBV2; cdr3_aa: CASSRTSGRSDTQYF; cdr3_nt: TGTGCCAGCAGTCGGACTAGCGGGAGGTCAGATACGCAGTATTTT
d_call: .; clone_size: .; j_call: TRBJ1-5; v_call: TRBV11-1; cdr3_aa: CASSLEGDQPQHF; cdr3_nt: TGTGCCAGCAGCTTGGAGGGCGACCAGCCCCAGCATTTT
d_call: TRBD1; clone_size: few; j_call: TRBJ2-1; v_call: TRBV27; cdr3_aa: CASRRQGVTYNEQFF; cdr3_nt: TGTGCCAGCAGAAGACAGGGTGTAACCTACAATGAGCAGTTCTTC
d_call: .; clone_size: .; j_call: TRBJ2-5; v_call: TRBV10-3; cdr3_aa: CAISDKRDQETQYF; cdr3_nt: TGTGCCATCAGTGACAAGCGCGACCAAGAGACCCAGTACTTC
d_call: TRBD2; clone_size: .; j_call: TRBJ2-1; v_call: TRBV11-2; cdr3_aa: CASSRPLGLAGGNEQFF; cdr3_nt: TGTGCCAGCAGCCGCCCCCTGGGGCTAGCGGGAGGGAATGAGCAGTTCTTC
d_call: .; clone_size: .; j_call: TRBJ2-2; v_call: TRBV6-2/TRBV6-3; cdr3_aa: CASSRGGESGELFF; cdr3_nt: TGTGCCAGCAGCAGAGGGGGGGAATCCGGGGAGCTGTTTTTT
d_call: .; clone_size: .; j_call: TRBJ2-2; v_call: TRBV19; cdr3_aa: CASGRGLKANTGELFF; cdr3_nt: TGTGCCAGCGGACGAGGACTGAAGGCGAACACCGGGGAGCTGTTTTTT
d_call: TRBD1; clone_size: once; j_call: TRBJ2-7; v_call: TRBV18; cdr3_aa: CASSPPTGGMYEQYF; cdr3_nt: TGTGCCAGCTCACCACCAACAGGGGGCATGTACGAGCAGTACTTC
d_call: TRBD2; clone_size: .; j_call: TRBJ2-5; v_call: TRBV7-3; cdr3_aa: CASSLQAGGKETQYF; cdr3_nt: TGTGCCAGCAGCTTGCAAGCGGGGGGGAAAGAGACCCAGTACTTC
d_call: .; clone_size: .; j_call: TRBJ2-1; v_call: TRBV5-1; cdr3_aa: CASSLAEGGSYNEQFF; cdr3_nt: TGCGCCAGCAGCTTGGCCGAGGGGGGGTCCTACAATGAGCAGTTCTTC
d_call: .; clone_size: .; j_call: TRBJ1-2; v_call: TRBV6-4; cdr3_aa: CASSESQGYGYTF; cdr3_nt: TGTGCCAGCAGTGAATCACAGGGCTATGGCTACACCTTC
d_call: TRBD1; clone_size: .; j_call: TRBJ2-7; v_call: TRBV10-2; cdr3_aa: CASSESRGTQGARYEQYF; cdr3_nt: TGCGCCAGCAGTGAGTCGAGGGGAACACAGGGGGCGCGTTACGAGCAGTACTTC
d_call: .; clone_size: .; j_call: TRBJ1-3; v_call: TRBV28; cdr3_aa: CASRGGVRGNTIYF; cdr3_nt: TGTGCCAGCAGGGGGGGGGTACGCGGAAACACCATATATTTT
d_call: TRBD2; clone_size: .; j_call: TRBJ2-3; v_call: TRBV5-4; cdr3_aa: CASSPAGEGTQYF; cdr3_nt: TGTGCCAGCAGCCCGGCCGGGGAGGGTACGCAGTATTTT
d_call: TRBD2; clone_size: .; j_call: TRBJ2-2; v_call: TRBV6-6; cdr3_aa: CASRGVTGELFF; cdr3_nt: TGTGCCAGCCGGGGGGTCACCGGGGAGCTGTTTTTT
d_call: TRBD2; clone_size: .; j_call: TRBJ2-5; v_call: TRBV6-2/TRBV6-3; cdr3_aa: CASSHERGSGRLQETQYF; cdr3_nt: TGTGCCAGCAGCCATGAACGTGGTAGCGGGAGACTCCAAGAGACCCAGTACTTC
d_call: TRBD1; clone_size: many; j_call: TRBJ1-2; v_call: TRBV2; cdr3_aa: CASIRNLRTGGAANYGYTF; cdr3_nt: TGTGCCAGCATTCGGAATTTAAGGACAGGGGGCGCGGCTAACTATGGCTACACCTTC
d_call: TRBD1; clone_size: .; j_call: TRBJ1-2; v_call: TRBV14; cdr3_aa: CASSPGRGGYTF; cdr3_nt: TGTGCCAGCAGCCCAGGCAGGGGGGGCTACACCTTC
d_call: TRBD2; clone_size: .; j_call: TRBJ2-1; v_call: TRBV6-5; cdr3_aa: CASSTRLAGNNEQFF; cdr3_nt: TGTGCCAGCAGTACACGACTAGCGGGGAACAATGAGCAGTTCTTC
d_call: .; clone_size: few; j_call: TRBJ1-2; v_call: TRBV6-5; cdr3_aa: CASETTVYGYTF; cdr3_nt: TGTGCCAGCGAGACTACGGTGTATGGCTACACCTTC
d_call: .; clone_size: .; j_call: TRBJ2-2; v_call: TRBV9; cdr3_aa: CASSAPIGGLYTGELFF; cdr3_nt: TGTGCCAGCAGCGCTCCCATCGGGGGGCTGTACACCGGGGAGCTGTTTTTT
d_call: .; clone_size: .; j_call: TRBJ2-5; v_call: TRBV10-2; cdr3_aa: CASSAGQETQYF; cdr3_nt: TGCGCCAGCAGTGCAGGCCAAGAGACCCAGTACTTC
d_call: TRBD1; clone_size: .; j_call: TRBJ1-4; v_call: TRBV3-1/TRBV3-2; cdr3_aa: CASSLQGSSTNEKLFF; cdr3_nt: TGTGCCAGCAGCCTACAGGGGAGCTCGACTAATGAAAAACTGTTTTTT
d_call: TRBD1; clone_size: .; j_call: TRBJ2-7; v_call: TRBV11-3; cdr3_aa: CASSLLTGENYEQYF; cdr3_nt: TGTGCCAGCAGCTTACTTACAGGGGAAAACTACGAGCAGTACTTC
d_call: TRBD1; clone_size: .; j_call: TRBJ1-1; v_call: TRBV7-2; cdr3_aa: CASSSHAGQISEAFF; cdr3_nt: TGTGCCAGCAGCTCCCACGCGGGACAGATAAGTGAAGCTTTCTTT
d_call: .; clone_size: .; j_call: TRBJ1-4; v_call: TRBV2; cdr3_aa: CASKLRGVEKLFF; cdr3_nt: TGTGCCAGCAAACTTCGAGGTGTTGAAAAACTGTTTTTT
d_call: TRBD1; clone_size: once; j_call: TRBJ1-4; v_call: TRBV5-1; cdr3_aa: CASRQGATNEKLFF; cdr3_nt: TGCGCCAGCAGGCAGGGGGCAACTAATGAAAAACTGTTTTTT
d_call: .; clone_size: .; j_call: TRBJ1-4; v_call: TRBV5-1; cdr3_aa: CASSLDVGGANEKLFF; cdr3_nt: TGCGCCAGCAGCTTGGATGTGGGAGGGGCTAATGAAAAACTGTTTTTT
d_call: .; clone_size: .; j_call: TRBJ1-6; v_call: TRBV27; cdr3_aa: CASSFNRASSYNSPLHF; cdr3_nt: TGTGCCAGCAGTTTTAACAGGGCAAGCTCCTATAATTCACCCCTCCACTTT
d_call: .; clone_size: .; j_call: TRBJ2-1; v_call: TRBV7-3; cdr3_aa: CASSSGQGSEQFF; cdr3_nt: TGTGCCAGCAGCTCGGGTCAGGGGAGTGAGCAGTTCTTC
d_call: TRBD1; clone_size: .; j_call: TRBJ1-1; v_call: TRBV5-1; cdr3_aa: CASSPQTGDNTEAFF; cdr3_nt: TGCGCCAGCAGCCCCCAGACAGGGGACAACACTGAAGCTTTCTTT
d_call: TRBD1; clone_size: .; j_call: TRBJ1-2; v_call: TRBV28; cdr3_aa: CASSSPTGGVVGYTF; cdr3_nt: TGTGCCAGCAGTTCCCCGACAGGGGGCGTAGTTGGCTACACCTTC
d_call: TRBD2; clone_size: .; j_call: TRBJ2-3; v_call: TRBV3-1/TRBV3-2; cdr3_aa: CASSQATSGRTDTQYF; cdr3_nt: TGTGCCAGCAGCCAAGCAACTAGCGGGAGAACAGATACGCAGTATTTT